Following are 19 T cell receptor beta chains from one sample sequenced in a study of T cell responses to AZD1222 COVID-19 vaccine. Sequenced by immunoSEQ multiplex PCR; TCRdb stores in-frame clones only, minus some. The table includes 150,000 to 170,000 clones, more than 75% detected once. This specimen was peripheral blood, taken on day 0 of AZD1222 vaccination. Source of these receptors: an adult in good health.

The rearrangement uses TRBV19 and TRBJ2-5, with 8 positions matching TRBD1. The CDR3 totals 15 residues. Germline lookup yields CDR1 LNHDA and CDR2 SQIVND (reference sequence). V lost 5 bases, J lost 5 bases, and 10 bases stayed unmatched. CDR3 DNA: TGTGCCAGTAGTTCAACGGACAGGGCGGGCGAGACCCAGTACTTC. This codes for CASSSTDRAGETQYF. The whole variable domain, filled in from reference TRBV19 and TRBJ2-5, reads DGGITQSPKYLFRKEGQNVTLSCEQNLNHDAMYWYRQDPGQGLRLIYYSQIVNDFQKGDIAEGYSVSREKKESFPLTVTSAQKNPTAFYLCASSSTDRAGETQYFGPGTRLLVL.

The rearrangement joins TRBV2 to TRBJ2-3; 7 positions agree with TRBD2. CDR1 SNHLY and CDR2 FYNNEI come from the germline V gene. CDR3 size: 14 residues. V was pared by 7 bases and J by 2 bases, with 6 bases of the junction left unmatched. Written as DNA, the CDR3 is TGTGCCAGCACTGCAGGGAGGGTCACAGATACGCAGTATTTT. Its translation: CASTAGRVTDTQYF.

As to this clone: Within the sample, other DNA sequences also encode this same CDR3. The rearrangement joins TRBV6-5 to TRBJ2-1, with 9 bases identical to TRBD2. Trimming at V came to 2 bases and at J to 4 bases, leaving 3 bases not matched to a gene. Germline CDR1 and CDR2: MNHEY and SVGAGI. The length of the CDR3 is 15 residues. CDR3 DNA: TGTGCCAGCAGTTACGGGCTAGCGGGGTACAATGAGCAGTTCTTC. It encodes CASSYGLAGYNEQFF.

The V and J genes are TRBV18 and TRBJ1-5; TRBD1 matches at 9 bases. The germline gives CDR1 KGHSH, CDR2 LQKENI. V was clipped by 5 bases and J by 4 bases; unmatched bases: 9. CDR3 size: 16 residues. The CDR3 DNA is TGTGCCAGCTCAGCCACCGGGACAGGGACTAATCAGCCCCAGCATTTT. This translates into CASSATGTGTNQPQHF.

V gene TRBV7-3 combines with J gene TRBJ2-7; the match to TRBD1 covers 7 bases. The CDR3 has 15 residues. Germline-derived CDR1 and CDR2 are SGHTA and FQGTGA. The V segment lost 5 bases and the J segment 2 bases; nucleotides outside the gene matches: 9. The CDR3 DNA is TGTGCCAGCAGCCTCTCGGGGCAGGGGGCCTACGAGCAGTACTTC. It specifies CASSLSGQGAYEQYF.

V usage is TRBV6-5 and J usage is TRBJ2-7, with 8 positions matching TRBD1. CDR3 size: 13 residues. V trimming: 4 bases; J trimming: 7 bases; junction bases outside the gene matches: 6. Germline V gene lookup returns CDR1 MNHEY and CDR2 SVGAGI. CDR3 nucleotide sequence: TGTGCCAGCAGTTCGTACCGGGACAGGGAGCAGTACTTC. Translation: CASSSYRDREQYF.

This chain joins TRBV3-1 (or the pseudogene TRBV3-2) and TRBJ1-1; no firm D call. The CDR3 totals 15 residues. CDR1 is LGHDT and CDR2 is YNNKEL in the germline V gene (reference sequence). Trimming took off 3 bases at V and 2 bases at J, with 13 bases between the two ends. The CDR3 reads CASSQAHSSNTEAFF. CDR3 nucleotides: TGTGCCAGCAGCCAGGCACATAGCTCCAACACTGAAGCTTTCTTT.

This clone occurred once. This chain joins TRBV12-3 or TRBV12-4 and TRBJ2-5, with D unclear. Between the trimmed V and J ends, which lost 0 bases and 5 bases, there was a span of 7 bases. The CDR3 has 13 residues. DNA for the CDR3: TGTGCCAGCAGTTTAGCAGGAATTGAGACCCAGTACTTC. It codes for CASSLAGIETQYF.

The chain combines TRBV2 with TRBJ2-1; D gene ambiguous. CDR3 length: 14 residues. Germline V gene data show CDR1 as SNHLY and CDR2 as FYNNEI. V lost 10 bases to trimming and J lost 0 bases, with 13 bases between them. CDR3: CANLKTSSYNEQFF. As DNA, the CDR3 is TGTGCCAACTTAAAGACGAGCTCCTACAATGAGCAGTTCTTC. The variable domain in full, completed from reference TRBV2 and TRBJ2-1, reads EPEVTQTPSHQVTQMGQEVILRCVPISNHLYFYWYRQILGQKVEFLVSFYNNEISEKSEIFDDQFSVERPDGSNFTLKIRSTKLEDSAMYFCANLKTSSYNEQFFGPGTRLTVL.

This chain joins TRBV29-1 and TRBJ1-2; D is perhaps TRBD1 (5 bases). This CDR3 spans 16 amino acids. The V gene's germline CDR1 is SQVTM and CDR2 ANQGSEA. V was trimmed by 0 bases and J by 8 bases, leaving 22 bases between them. CDR3 amino acids: CSVEEALGGPRAGYTF. CDR3 nucleotide sequence: TGCAGCGTTGAAGAGGCCCTGGGGGGACCCAGAGCCGGCTACACCTTC.

The V call is TRBV7-3, the J call TRBJ1-6; 7 positions agree with TRBD1. The CDR3 totals 15 residues. The ends lost 4 bases at V and 7 bases at J; junction bases unmatched: 7. Germline lookup yields CDR1 SGHTA and CDR2 FQGTGA. The CDR3 loop reads CASSSTGDRNSPLHF. The CDR3 coding sequence is TGTGCCAGCAGCTCAACAGGGGATAGGAATTCACCCCTCCACTTT.

The chain carries TRBV5-1 and TRBJ2-1, with 7 nucleotides matching TRBD2. Trimming cost V 5 bases and J 3 bases; bases outside gene matches: 5. The germline V gene encodes CDR1 SGHRS and CDR2 YFSETQ. This CDR3 region has 14 residues. The CDR3 region is CASSPGTIYNEQFF. CDR3 in DNA: TGCGCCAGCAGTCCAGGGACTATCTACAATGAGCAGTTCTTC.

The gene calls are TRBV5-1 and TRBJ1-2; 12 positions agree with TRBD1. V trimming: 5 bases; J trimming: 6 bases; junction bases outside the gene matches: 14. Germline V CDR1 and CDR2: SGHRS, YFSETQ. The CDR3 has 17 amino acids. The CDR3 here is CASSHGDRGLGKDGYTF. In DNA, the CDR3 is TGCGCCAGCAGTCATGGGGACAGGGGGCTGGGAAAGGATGGCTACACCTTC.

The genes are TRBV19 and TRBJ2-2; D remains ambiguous. CDR3 length: 13 residues. V gave up 3 bases and J gave up 4 bases, with 6 bases separating them. Germline lookup yields CDR1 LNHDA and CDR2 SQIVND (reference sequence). The CDR3 region is CASSITPTGELFF. The CDR3, as DNA: TGTGCCAGTAGTATTACTCCCACCGGGGAGCTGTTTTTT.

The chain is built from TRBV5-1 and TRBJ2-1, with TRBD2 as a possible D gene (6 bases). Trimming shortened V by 0 bases and J by 0 bases, and 7 bases separated the two germline ends. The CDR3 is made up of 15 amino acids. Germline CDR1 SGHRS, CDR2 YFSETQ. DNA for the CDR3: TGCGCCAGCAGCTTGGTCGGGAGCTCCTACAATGAGCAGTTCTTC. This translates into CASSLVGSSYNEQFF.

The genes are TRBV24-1 and TRBJ1-3; unclear D gene. Trimming left V 6 bases short and J 0 bases short, with 11 bases between. This CDR3 is 15 amino acids long. Germline lookup yields CDR1 KGHDR and CDR2 SFDVKD. CDR3 coding DNA: TGTGCCACCAGTCCCGGTGGCCGCTCTGGAAACACCATATATTTT. Amino acids: CATSPGGRSGNTIYF.

The chain has TRBV5-5 and TRBJ1-5; 9 bases map to TRBD1. CDR3 length equals 15 residues. Germline V CDR1 and CDR2: SGHKS, YYEKEE (reference sequence). J lost 0 bases, V lost 4 bases, and 2 bases had no gene match. Here the CDR3 DNA reads TGTGCCAGCAGCCGGGACAGGGATAGCAATCAGCCCCAGCATTTT. Translated: CASSRDRDSNQPQHF.

The J gene is TRBJ1-2, the V gene TRBV9; a weak D match, TRBD1 (5 bases). The CDR3 is made up of 16 amino acids. The V and J ends lost 0 bases and 5 bases respectively, with 17 bases between them. CDR1 is SGDLS and CDR2 is YYNGEE in the germline V gene. The CDR3 DNA sequence: TGTGCCAGCAGCGTAGAGGCAGGGACGGCGTCTTATGGCTACACCTTC. It encodes CASSVEAGTASYGYTF.

The chain joins TRBV18 to TRBJ2-2; TRBD1 matches at 7 bases. This CDR3 region has 16 residues. Per germline, CDR1 KGHSH and CDR2 LQKENI. J was trimmed by 0 bases and V by 6 bases; bases with no gene match: 7. Written as DNA, the CDR3 is TGTGCCAGCTCTCATAAGGGGGCCTCGAACACCGGGGAGCTGTTTTTT. As protein: CASSHKGASNTGELFF.